These T cell receptor beta chains were read from a single sample in a study of blood T cell repertoires in COVID-19. Profiling relied on immunoSEQ multiplex PCR, and the TCRdb table lists in-frame clones only, not all of them. The data hold about 250,000 clones, with roughly 80% observed a single time. Sequenced sample: peripheral blood. All receptors come from a woman aged 70-85 years with acute or convalescent COVID-19. CDR3s include the opening cysteine and the closing phenylalanine or tryptophan. D genes are given only for firm matches. Size values are once, few and many counts, or a class for expanded clones, and some rows have none.

TRBJ2-7,TRBV5-1,-,TRBD1,TGCGCCAGCAGCCCCGGACAGGGGAGGGGGTACGAGCAGTACTTC,CASSPGQGRGYEQYF
TRBJ1-5,TRBV6-5,-,TRBD1,TGTGCCAGCAGTCCCTCGGGACAGGCCTCCGGGCCCCAGCATTTT,CASSPSGQASGPQHF
TRBJ2-5,TRBV6-5,-,TRBD2,TGTGCCAGCAGTCTTACTAGCGGGGGGCAAGAGACCCAGTACTTC,CASSLTSGGQETQYF
TRBJ1-4,TRBV19,-,-,TGTGCCAGTAGTAGACAGGCCGGCAATGAAAAACTGTTTTTT,CASSRQAGNEKLFF
TRBJ2-7,TRBV6-1,few,-,TGTGCCAGCAGTGAAGATCGGGACTCCTACGAGCAGTACTTC,CASSEDRDSYEQYF
TRBJ1-5,TRBV9,-,-,TGTGCCAGCAGCGTAGGAGGCGATCCAAATCAGCCCCAGCATTTT,CASSVGGDPNQPQHF
TRBJ1-5,TRBV10-1,-,TRBD1,TGCGCCAGATGCCGTCCCCACGGAGACAGGGGTTATCAGCCCCAGCATTTT,CARCRPHGDRGYQPQHF
TRBJ2-3,TRBV7-9,-,-,TGTGCCACTTCTCAGGATAGCACAGATACGCAGTATTTT,CATSQDSTDTQYF
TRBJ2-7,TRBV20-1,-,-,TGCAGTGCTCTCCTCAGGGACGAGCAGTACTTC,CSALLRDEQYF
TRBJ2-7,TRBV28,-,-,TGTGCCAGCAGTTCCCCGGGACACCTATACGAGCAGTACTTC,CASSSPGHLYEQYF
TRBJ1-1,TRBV5-1,-,-,TGCGCCAGCAAGACAAAACTGAACACTGAAGCTTTCTTT,CASKTKLNTEAFF
TRBJ2-1,TRBV15,-,TRBD2,TGTGCCACCAGCAGAGAGCTCCTAGCGGGGGTCGGCAATGAGCAGTTCTTC,CATSRELLAGVGNEQFF
TRBJ1-3,TRBV7-2,-,TRBD1,TGTGCCAGCAGCTTAGATCAGGGGGCCGCTGGAAACACCATATATTTT,CASSLDQGAAGNTIYF
TRBJ1-3,TRBV19,-,-,TGTGCCAGTAGTATTATGCGGACATCTGGAAACACCATATATTTT,CASSIMRTSGNTIYF
TRBJ1-2,TRBV9,few,TRBD1,TGTGCCAGCAGCGGGACGGGACAGGGCACTGACTATGGCTACACCTTC,CASSGTGQGTDYGYTF
TRBJ1-6,TRBV4-3,-,TRBD1,TGCGCCAGCAGCTACCGGACAGGGTCCAGCTCCTATAATTCACCCCTCCACTTT,CASSYRTGSSSYNSPLHF
TRBJ1-5,TRBV6-5,-,TRBD1,TGTGCCAGCACCCCGGGACAGGGTTACAATCAGCCCCAGCATTTT,CASTPGQGYNQPQHF
TRBJ1-6,TRBV5-4,-,-,TGTGCCAGCAGCTGGGGAGGGGCATTGGGCTATAATTCACCCCTCCACTTT,CASSWGGALGYNSPLHF
TRBJ2-7,TRBV7-9,-,-,TGTGCCAGCAGCTTCACGACAGGCATAGGTTCCTACGAGCAGTACTTC,CASSFTTGIGSYEQYF
TRBJ2-7,TRBV2,many,TRBD2,TGTGCCAGCAGTGAAGCGGGGCTAGGGACTAGCTCCTACGAGCAGTACTTC,CASSEAGLGTSSYEQYF
TRBJ1-2,TRBV25-1,-,-,TGTGCCAGCAGTGAATTGACAGCAACCTATGGCTACACCTTC,CASSELTATYGYTF
TRBJ1-5,TRBV2,-,TRBD1,TGTGCCAGCAGTGCTCAGGGACAGCGCAATCAGCCCCAGCATTTT,CASSAQGQRNQPQHF
TRBJ2-1,TRBV5-1,-,TRBD2,TGCGCCAGCAGACTCACTAGCGGGGGGTACAATGAGCAGTTCTTC,CASRLTSGGYNEQFF
TRBJ2-3,TRBV3-1/TRBV3-2,-,-,TGTGCCAGCAGCCAATTCGCGGGGTATGGCACAGATACGCAGTATTTT,CASSQFAGYGTDTQYF
TRBJ2-1,TRBV24-1,-,TRBD2,TGTGCCACCAGTGGGGCTAGCGGGGGGGCCGGAGATGACAATGAGCAGTTCTTC,CATSGASGGAGDDNEQFF
TRBJ1-1,TRBV7-9,-,TRBD1,TGTGCCAGCAGCTTTGACGGCAGGGGGACTGAAGCTTTCTTT,CASSFDGRGTEAFF
TRBJ1-1,TRBV10-3,once,TRBD1,TGTGCCACCGGACAGGGTTTCATGAACACTGAAGCTTTCTTT,CATGQGFMNTEAFF
TRBJ1-2,TRBV6-5,few,TRBD1,TGTGCCAGCAGTCTCTCAGGGGGACACGGCTACACCTTC,CASSLSGGHGYTF
TRBJ1-2,TRBV19,-,-,TGTGCCACTACTTCCTATTTTACAACAGGACCCTATGGCTACACCTTC,CATTSYFTTGPYGYTF
TRBJ2-2,TRBV30,few,TRBD1,TGTGCCTGGAGTGCACCCGGGACAGGGGGAGGCGGGGAGCTGTTTTTT,CAWSAPGTGGGGELFF
TRBJ1-5,TRBV21-1,-,-,TGTGCCAGCAGCAGACGGGACAGGGCGGATAGCAATCAGCCCCAGCATTTT,CASSRRDRADSNQPQHF
TRBJ2-3,TRBV10-1,-,TRBD2,TGCGCCAGCAGTGAGTCGGGCGGGGGGGCCGGAGATACGCAGTATTTT,CASSESGGGAGDTQYF
TRBJ2-3,TRBV7-2,once,-,TGTGCCAGCAGCTTAGCGCGCAGGCTCGCAGATACGCAGTATTTT,CASSLARRLADTQYF
TRBJ1-3,TRBV18,-,-,TGTGCCAGCTCACCGCCCGGGGGGCCCTCTGGAAACACCATATATTTT,CASSPPGGPSGNTIYF
TRBJ1-4,TRBV9,once,TRBD1,TGTGCCAGCAGCCCAACGGACAGGGCTTTGCTGGAAAAACTGTTTTTT,CASSPTDRALLEKLFF
TRBJ1-3,TRBV5-6,-,-,TGTGCCAGCAGCTTGCAGCGGACCGGGAGCTCTGGAAACACCATATATTTT,CASSLQRTGSSGNTIYF
TRBJ1-2,TRBV5-1,-,TRBD1,TGCGCCAGCAGCCAAGGACAGGGAGGCTATGGCTACACCTTC,CASSQGQGGYGYTF
TRBJ1-2,TRBV28,few,TRBD1,TGTGCCAGCAGTGCCGCAGGACAGGGCCTCTATGGCTACACCTTC,CASSAAGQGLYGYTF
TRBJ2-2,TRBV5-1,-,-,TGCGCCAGCAGCTCCTCGACTAGTCTGGGCGGGGAGCTGTTTTTT,CASSSSTSLGGELFF
TRBJ2-2,TRBV5-1,-,-,TGCGCCAGCAGCCACCAGGGGGGCAGGGCCGGGGAGCTGTTTTTT,CASSHQGGRAGELFF
TRBJ1-1,TRBV7-2,-,-,TGTGCCAGCACTAAACAGGGACCCATGAACACTGAAGCTTTCTTT,CASTKQGPMNTEAFF
TRBJ1-1,TRBV5-1,-,-,TGCGCCAGCAGCCCTACAGGGATGGTTGAAGCTTTCTTT,CASSPTGMVEAFF
TRBJ1-5,TRBV6-2/TRBV6-3,once,-,TGTGCCAGCAGTCCAAGGGAGGTCCGTCTCCATCAGCCCCAGCATTTT,CASSPREVRLHQPQHF
TRBJ2-7,TRBV6-6,-,TRBD1,TGTGCCAGCAGTTACCCGGACAGGGGGGTTTACGAGCAGTACTTC,CASSYPDRGVYEQYF